Listed below are T cell receptor beta chains from one sample, sequenced in a study of shared clonotypes between healthy human individuals. Some clones are missing from TCRdb's copy, which holds only in-frame ones; the method was immunoSEQ multiplex PCR. The sample lists around 2,000,000 clones; approximately 94% were seen once. Specimen: naive CD8+ T cells from PBMCs. These receptors originate from a man between 18 and 35 years old in good health. Some clones in this sample may be carry-over from other donors' samples. CDR3s include the opening cysteine and the closing phenylalanine or tryptophan. The D gene is left open where the match is weak. Clone size is not always given. Where it is, it says once, few, many or a class for expanded clones.

abundance	d_gene	v_gene	j_gene	CDR3nt	CDR3aa
.	.	TRBV27	TRBJ1-2	TGTGCCAGCAGCCGCCGGACAGAACTCTATGGCTACACCTTC	CASSRRTELYGYTF
.	.	TRBV2	TRBJ2-1	TGTGCCAGCAGTGACAGCGGAAGCTCCTACAATGAGCAGTTCTTC	CASSDSGSSYNEQFF
once	.	TRBV19	TRBJ1-5	TGTGCCAGTAGCGTTAGGTGGGAGAATCAGCCCCAGCATTTT	CASSVRWENQPQHF
.	.	TRBV27	TRBJ1-1	TGTGCCAGCAGTTTATCCCCGGACAGCCGAAAACTGAACACTGAAGCTTTCTTT	CASSLSPDSRKLNTEAFF
.	TRBD1	TRBV4-3	TRBJ2-7	TGCGCCAGCAGCCCGGGACAGGGGACGGGGGAGCAGTACTTC	CASSPGQGTGEQYF
.	.	TRBV7-9	TRBJ1-3	TGTGCCAGCAGCTTTTCGTTTCTCGGAAACACCATATATTTT	CASSFSFLGNTIYF
once	TRBD1	TRBV28	TRBJ2-7	TGTGCCAGCAGTTTTTTAGTTGGTGGGGCAGGGGGCGAGTACGAGCAGTACTTC	CASSFLVGGAGGEYEQYF
.	.	TRBV4-3	TRBJ2-6	TGCGCCAGCAGCCACTGGAGGAGCTCTGGGGCCAACGTCCTGACTTTC	CASSHWRSSGANVLTF
once	.	TRBV5-1	TRBJ1-1	TGCGCCAGCAGCCCCGATAGGGGGAGAGGCACTGAAGCTTTCTTT	CASSPDRGRGTEAFF
.	.	TRBV27	TRBJ1-5	TGTGCCAGCAGGGAGCTAACAGCGACCCAGCCCCAGCATTTT	CASRELTATQPQHF
.	TRBD1	TRBV27	TRBJ2-7	TGTGCCAGCAGTTTTTTAATTGTTCGGGGACAGGCATACGAGCAGTACTTC	CASSFLIVRGQAYEQYF
.	.	TRBV2	TRBJ1-2	TGTGCCAGCAGTGAATCGACAAAGCATGGCTACACCTTC	CASSESTKHGYTF
.	.	TRBV27	TRBJ2-5	TGTGCCAGCAGATCGGGCCAGTTGGAGACCCAGTACTTC	CASRSGQLETQYF
.	TRBD1	TRBV27	TRBJ1-2	TGTGCCAGCAGTTCGATTACGACAGGGCCGAGTAACTATGGCTACACCTTC	CASSSITTGPSNYGYTF
.	.	TRBV7-2	TRBJ1-4	TGTGCCAGCAGGGGCTTCAATGAAAAACTGTTTTTT	CASRGFNEKLFF
few	.	TRBV7-9	TRBJ2-2	TGTGCCAGCAGCTTAGTAGGTGGGCAGTACGGGGAGCTGTTTTTT	CASSLVGGQYGELFF
.	.	TRBV19	TRBJ1-1	TGTGCCAGTAGTGTCCACGACGGGAACACTGAAGCTTTCTTT	CASSVHDGNTEAFF
.	TRBD1	TRBV28	TRBJ1-5	TGTGCCAGCAGCCCAAAAGGGACAGGGGGGCGCAATCAGCCCCAGCATTTT	CASSPKGTGGRNQPQHF
.	.	TRBV5-4	TRBJ2-1	TGTGCCAGCAGCTCCCCGAGCTCCTACAATGAGCAGTTCTTC	CASSSPSSYNEQFF
.	.	TRBV7-8	TRBJ2-7	TGTGCCAGCAGCCTCCGGGACTCTTACGAGCAGTACTTC	CASSLRDSYEQYF
.	.	TRBV25-1	TRBJ2-2	TGTGCCAGCAGTGGGGCCTATATGGGACCGAACACCGGGGAGCTGTTTTTT	CASSGAYMGPNTGELFF
.	.	TRBV29-1	TRBJ1-2	TGCAGCGTTGAAGCCGCGGACAGCCCTAACTATGGCTACACCTTC	CSVEAADSPNYGYTF
.	TRBD1	TRBV9	TRBJ2-1	TGTGCCAGCAGCGTAGTGGCGACAGGGATTCGGGGCAATGAGCAGTTCTTC	CASSVVATGIRGNEQFF
.	.	TRBV15	TRBJ1-3	TGTGCCACCAGCAGAGCTGGAAACACCATATATTTT	CATSRAGNTIYF
.	.	TRBV28	TRBJ1-3	TGTGCCAGCAGTTGGGGGGCGGGAAACACCATATATTTT	CASSWGAGNTIYF
.	.	TRBV5-6	TRBJ1-4	TGTGCCAGCAGCTTGGATGTCGGCGAAAAACTGTTTTTT	CASSLDVGEKLFF